This T cell receptor beta chain was sequenced in a study of technical replicates of blood from four donors. This CDR3 is 11 amino acids long. The germline V gene encodes CDR1 DFQATT and CDR2 SNEGSKA (reference sequence). J lost 4 bases, V lost 8 bases, and 5 bases had no gene match. Clones were read by immunoSEQ multiplex PCR, and TCRdb kept only the in-frame ones, dropping some. This table holds approximately 80,000 clones, approximately 91% found once. Sequencing used T cells isolated from PBMCs. This clonotype originated in a human donor in good health. The chain links TRBV20-1 to TRBJ2-7; TRBD1 aligns across 7 bases. The CDR3 DNA reads as TGCAGTTCCACAGGGGAATACGAGCAGTACTTC. Translated: CSSTGEYEQYF.